Listed below are T cell receptor beta chains from one sample, sequenced in a study of regulatory T cells in long-lasting Graves disease. TCRdb called the multiplex PCR reads again in MiXCR, with one record for every CDR3 protein. Of fewer than 450,000 distinct CDR3 sequences detected, under 25% appear once; the ten largest clones hold under 25%. The sequenced sample was peripheral blood mononuclear cells (PBMCs), obtained when the disease was refractory, from a patient treated with antithyroid drugs. The receptors come from a female donor with Graves disease. CDR3s include the opening cysteine and the closing phenylalanine or tryptophan. A D gene is named only where the DNA matches it firmly. Clone size, where shown, is once, few, many, or a class for clones that have expanded.

few	TRBV28	TRBJ2-4	TRBD2	TGTGCCAGCATCTCGGGGGGGGAAAGGAACATTCAGTACTTC	CASISGGERNIQYF
few	TRBV6-1	TRBJ2-6	-	TGTGCCAGCAAAGGGGGAGCTGGGGCCAACGTCCTGACTTTC	CASKGGAGANVLTF
many	TRBV3-1	TRBJ1-6	TRBD1	TGTGCATCGCAGGGGGTTAATTCACCCCTCCACTTT	CASQGVNSPLHF
-	TRBV7-9	TRBJ2-7	-	TGTGCCAGCAGCCCCGGAGGGTTGCCTGCCGAGCAGTACTTC	CASSPGGLPAEQYF
-	TRBV19	TRBJ2-2	-	TGTGCCAGTAGTATAACAGACACCGGGGAGCTGTTTTTT	CASSITDTGELFF
many	TRBV12-3/TRBV12-4	TRBJ1-4	TRBD1	TGTGCCAGCAGTCCTGGGACAGGGGTGGGAGAAAAACTGTTTTTT	CASSPGTGVGEKLFF
-	TRBV3-1	TRBJ2-7	-	TGTGCCAGCAGCCAATCCACAGCCTACGAGCAGTACTTC	CASSQSTAYEQYF
many	TRBV24-1	TRBJ1-1	-	TGTGCCACCAGTGATGGGGCGCGGGACACTGAAGCTTTCTTT	CATSDGARDTEAFF
many	TRBV7-2	TRBJ1-4	-	TGTGCCAGCAGCTTAGAAAGGTCAACTAATGAAAAACTGTTTTTT	CASSLERSTNEKLFF
-	TRBV5-1	TRBJ1-5	-	TGTGCCAGCAGCCAGGTGGGAAATAGCAATCAGCCCCAGCATTTT	CASSQVGNSNQPQHF
many	TRBV28	TRBJ2-5	-	TGTGCCAGCAGTGTAGTACAGAGCCCCTACTACTTC	CASSVVQSPYYF